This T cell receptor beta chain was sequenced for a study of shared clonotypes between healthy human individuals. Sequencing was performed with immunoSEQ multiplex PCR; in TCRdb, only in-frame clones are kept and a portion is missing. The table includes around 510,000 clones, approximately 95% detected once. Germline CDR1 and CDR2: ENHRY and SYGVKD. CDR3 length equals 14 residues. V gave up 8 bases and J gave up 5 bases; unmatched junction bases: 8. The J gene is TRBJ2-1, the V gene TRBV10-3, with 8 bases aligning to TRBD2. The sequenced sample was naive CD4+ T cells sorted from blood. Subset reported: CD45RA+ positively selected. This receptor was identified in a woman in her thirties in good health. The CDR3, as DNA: TGTGCCATCTCGGAAGGACTAGCAGACAATGAGCAGTTCTTC. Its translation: CAISEGLADNEQFF.